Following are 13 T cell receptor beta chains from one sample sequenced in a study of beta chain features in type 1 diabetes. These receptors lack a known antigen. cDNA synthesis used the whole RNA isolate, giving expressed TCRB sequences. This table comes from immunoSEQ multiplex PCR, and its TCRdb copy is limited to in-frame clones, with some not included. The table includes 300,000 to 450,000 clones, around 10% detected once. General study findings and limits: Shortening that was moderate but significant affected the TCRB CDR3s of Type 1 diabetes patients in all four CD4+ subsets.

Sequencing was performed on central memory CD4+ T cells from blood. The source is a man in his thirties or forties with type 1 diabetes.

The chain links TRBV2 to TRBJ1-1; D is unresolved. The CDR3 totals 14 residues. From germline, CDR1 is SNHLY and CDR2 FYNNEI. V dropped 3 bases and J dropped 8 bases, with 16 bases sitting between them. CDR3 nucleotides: TGTGCCAGCAGTGACAAGGTGCTGCTTTCAGAAGCTTTCTTT. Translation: CASSDKVLLSEAFF.

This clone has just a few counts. DNA of the CDR3: TGTGCCAGCAGTCGGGAGGGGACCGCCACAGATACGCAGTATTTT. The encoded protein is CASSREGTATDTQYF. V usage is TRBV2 and J usage is TRBJ2-3; 8 bases are shared with TRBD2. Losses at the gene ends were 5 bases for V and 2 bases for J; bases not matched to a gene: 6. CDR1 is SNHLY and CDR2 is FYNNEI in the germline V gene. The CDR3 contains 15 residues.

The CDR3 is CASSEEPARTSEETQYF. In nucleotides, the CDR3 is TGTGCCAGCAGCGAGGAACCCGCCAGGACGTCCGAAGAGACCCAGTACTTC. The V and J genes are TRBV7-2 and TRBJ2-5; D is undetermined. This CDR3 spans 17 amino acids. The germline V gene encodes CDR1 SGHTA and CDR2 FQGNSA. The V end lost 5 bases, the J end lost 3 bases, and 22 bases lay between the germline ends.

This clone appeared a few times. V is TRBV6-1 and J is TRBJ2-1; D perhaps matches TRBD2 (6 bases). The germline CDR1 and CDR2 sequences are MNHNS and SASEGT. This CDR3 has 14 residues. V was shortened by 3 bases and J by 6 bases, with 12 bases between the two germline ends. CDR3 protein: CASSDFWRANEQFF. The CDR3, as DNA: TGTGCCAGCAGTGATTTTTGGAGGGCCAATGAGCAGTTCTTC.

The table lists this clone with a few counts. The CDR3 DNA reads as TGTGCCAGTGGAAAAGAGGTTACCGGGGAGCTGTTTTTT. Its protein is CASGKEVTGELFF. This chain joins TRBV19 and TRBJ2-2; D remains ambiguous. CDR1 and CDR2 (germline): LNHDA, SQIVND (reference sequence). Trimming took off 8 bases at V and 5 bases at J, with 12 bases between the two ends. This CDR3 is built from 13 residues.

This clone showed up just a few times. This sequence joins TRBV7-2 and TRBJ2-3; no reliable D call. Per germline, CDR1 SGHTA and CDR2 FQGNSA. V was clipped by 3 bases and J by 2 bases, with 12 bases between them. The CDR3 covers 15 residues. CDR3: CASSLVERTTDTQYF. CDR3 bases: TGTGCCAGCAGCTTGGTTGAGCGAACCACAGATACGCAGTATTTT.

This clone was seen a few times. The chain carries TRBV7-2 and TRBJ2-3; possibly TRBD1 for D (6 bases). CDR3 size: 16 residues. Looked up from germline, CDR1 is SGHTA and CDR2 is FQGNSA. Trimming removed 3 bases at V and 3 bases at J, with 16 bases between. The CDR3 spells CASSFFAGVDTDTQYF. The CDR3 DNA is TGTGCCAGCAGCTTTTTTGCAGGGGTCGATACAGATACGCAGTATTTT. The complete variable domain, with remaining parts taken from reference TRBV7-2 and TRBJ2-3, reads GAGVSQSPSNKVTEKGKDVELRCDPISGHTALYWYRQSLGQGLEFLIYFQGNSAPDKSGLPSDRFSAERTGGSVSTLTIQRTQQEDSAVYLCASSFFAGVDTDTQYFGPGTRLTVL.

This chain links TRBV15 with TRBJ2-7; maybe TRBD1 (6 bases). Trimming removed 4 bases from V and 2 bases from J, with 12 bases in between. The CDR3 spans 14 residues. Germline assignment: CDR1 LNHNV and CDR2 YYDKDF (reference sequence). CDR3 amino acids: CATSTYRVPYEQYF. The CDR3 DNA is TGTGCCACCAGCACCTACAGGGTCCCCTACGAGCAGTACTTC.

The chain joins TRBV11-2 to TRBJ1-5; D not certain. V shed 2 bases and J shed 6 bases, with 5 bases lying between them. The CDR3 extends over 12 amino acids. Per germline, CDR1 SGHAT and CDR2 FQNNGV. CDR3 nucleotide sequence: TGTGCCAGCAGCTTAAGATTTCAGCCCCAGCATTTT. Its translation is CASSLRFQPQHF.

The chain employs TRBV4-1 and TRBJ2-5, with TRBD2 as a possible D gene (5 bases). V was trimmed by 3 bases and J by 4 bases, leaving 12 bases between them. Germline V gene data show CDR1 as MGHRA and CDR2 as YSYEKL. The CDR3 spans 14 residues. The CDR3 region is CASSHGLVGETQYF. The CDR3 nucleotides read TGCGCCAGCAGCCACGGACTCGTGGGAGAGACCCAGTACTTC.

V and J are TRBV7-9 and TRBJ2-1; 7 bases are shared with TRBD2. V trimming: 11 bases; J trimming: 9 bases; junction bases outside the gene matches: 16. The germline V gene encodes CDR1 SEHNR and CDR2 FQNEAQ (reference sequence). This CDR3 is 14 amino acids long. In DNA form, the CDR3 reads TGTGCCGCCGGAAAGGCAGCGGGGCCCGGTGAGCAGTTCTTC. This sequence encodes CAAGKAAGPGEQFF.

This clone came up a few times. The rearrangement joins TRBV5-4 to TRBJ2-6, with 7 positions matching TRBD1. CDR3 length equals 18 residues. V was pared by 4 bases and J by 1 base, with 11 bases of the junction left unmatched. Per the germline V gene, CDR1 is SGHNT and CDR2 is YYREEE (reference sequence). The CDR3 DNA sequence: TGTGCCAGCAGCCCGGGACAGCTAACAACTTCTGGGGCCAACGTCCTGACTTTC. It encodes CASSPGQLTTSGANVLTF.

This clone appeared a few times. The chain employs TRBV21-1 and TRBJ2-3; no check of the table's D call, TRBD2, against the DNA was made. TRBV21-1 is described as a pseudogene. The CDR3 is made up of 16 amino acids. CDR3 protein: CASSGKLAGVTDTQYF. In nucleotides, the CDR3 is TGTGCCAGCAGCGGTAAACTAGCGGGAGTCACAGATACGCAGTATTTT.